This T cell receptor (beta chain) appears in the sequencing data of a study of blood T cell repertoires in COVID-19 (dated by TCRdb to 2020 to 2021). At the level of the whole study: The collaborator samples originated in the United States, Italy and Spain and spanned the acute and convalescent phases of COVID-19. The material from the prospective study consisted of cDNA or gDNA derived from T cells, B-cell-depleted T cells, or PBMCs. Deeply sampled blood TCRbeta repertoires from subjects exposed to, actively infected with, or recovered from COVID-19 were included in the dataset. The repertoires were made available in a free public database intended to serve as a resource for research on the immune response to SARS-CoV-2. Samples were obtained from the ongoing ImmuneRACE study (first 160 participants) and from some 1,200 subjects provided by 6 global collaborators. The sample metadata nearly always contained a de-identified subject ID, COVID-19 status, age in years and sex. Where available, HLA class I and class II types were obtained from metadata supplied by the sample provider rather than from assay-based typing. Overall study results and their limits: The amount of clinical and demographic metadata varied by source and participant and was provided uncurated.

TCRbeta CDR3 regions were amplified from genomic DNA by means of the immunoSEQ Assay, a bias-controlled multiplex PCR. On the study's bioinformatics: Nucleated cell counts per sample were estimated from amplification of reference gene primers within the assay. Sequence reads were collapsed and filtered to measure the absolute abundance of every unique TCRbeta CDR3 rearrangement. For each sample, productive Simpson clonality was calculated by taking the square root of Simpson's diversity index across productive rearrangements. TCRdb took over this immuneACCESS table, retaining in-frame rearrangements with V and J assigned. Such tables are incomplete; in checked studies, under half of the missing clones stem from an unresolved V gene, and the remainder is unexplained. From that table come the V and J calls and clone size; the DNA was used to work out D and trimming. The table for this sample lists some 130,000 clones; about 90% of them were counted only once. The ten most abundant clones make up approximately 20% of the sample.

In regard to this clone: What this receptor recognizes is not known. No base-level quality is on record; no much larger clone is a single base apart.

Another Seattle source contributed samples from volunteer blood donors who had recovered from COVID-19. The collaborating institutions used their own protocols to collect whole blood in K2EDTA tubes. For TCRbeta analysis, collaborators shipped samples as frozen whole blood, isolated PBMCs, or DNA extracted from either of those sample types. Material for sequencing was peripheral blood. The clonotype originates from a woman aged 50 to 60 who had recovered from COVID-19.

The CDR3 region reads CASSQELANTEAFF. The bases are TGTGCCAGCAGCCAAGAGTTGGCGAACACTGAAGCTTTCTTT. The V gene is TRBV3-1 (or the pseudogene TRBV3-2) and the J gene is TRBJ1-1, with no D gene named confidently. Looking up the germline V gene (reference sequence) yields CDR1 LGHDT and CDR2 YNNKEL. Trimming costs V 0 bases and J 1 base, and their ends lie 6 bases apart. Inclusive of the bounding cysteine and phenylalanine, the CDR3 is 14 residues long. Only the CDR3 part of the read is kept: 42 bases, read in frame from the first base.